A selection of T cell receptor beta chains follows, all from one sample in a study of blood T cells in healthy people across ages. MiXCR, applied by TCRdb to the 5' RACE reads, yields one record per CDR3 protein. Among 1.2 million to 1.5 million distinct CDR3 sequences listed, 35% to 45% were seen once. Sequencing was performed on blood. Receptor source: a woman aged 18-29 years in good health. Each CDR3 is given with its conserved first and last residue. Fields, in order: D gene, J gene, V gene, clone size, CDR3 length, CDR3 protein, CDR3 DNA. The D gene is left open where the match is weak. Expanded clones get a size class; other rows say once, few or many, or leave the size out.

- | TRBJ2-1 | TRBV5-1 | - | 12 | CASSPRGWEQFF | TGCGCCAGCAGCCCTCGGGGGTGGGAGCAGTTCTTC
- | TRBJ2-3 | TRBV7-9 | - | 15 | CASSLVGLEADTQYF | TGTGCCAGCAGCTTAGTGGGACTCGAGGCAGATACGCAGTATTTT
TRBD2 | TRBJ2-3 | TRBV12-5 | few | 13 | CNPWAGGTDTQYF | TGTAACCCCTGGGCGGGGGGCACAGATACGCAGTATTTT
- | TRBJ2-7 | TRBV6-6 | few | 15 | CASTKAGTIAYEQYF | TGTGCCAGCACGAAAGCCGGGACAATTGCCTACGAGCAGTACTTC
- | TRBJ1-1 | TRBV20-1 | - | 12 | CSGEMMNTEAFF | TGCAGTGGGGAGATGATGAACACTGAAGCTTTCTTT
- | TRBJ2-7 | TRBV6-1 | few | 14 | CASRGERGTYEQYF | TGTGCCAGCAGAGGAGAGAGGGGGACCTACGAGCAGTACTTC
TRBD2 | TRBJ2-7 | TRBV4-1 | - | 15 | CASSEEERGIYEQYF | TGCGCCAGCAGCGAAGAAGAGCGGGGTATCTACGAGCAGTACTTC
TRBD2 | TRBJ2-1 | TRBV19 | - | 13 | CASTELAGVEQFF | TGTGCCAGTACCGAACTAGCGGGAGTTGAGCAGTTCTTC
- | TRBJ2-5 | TRBV7-2 | - | 16 | CASSPALVVGEETQYF | TGTGCCAGCAGCCCCGCTCTCGTTGTGGGGGAAGAGACCCAGTACTTC
- | TRBJ2-3 | TRBV12-3/TRBV12-4 | - | 13 | CASSVGEANTQYF | TGTGCCAGCAGTGTAGGCGAGGCGAATACGCAGTATTTT
TRBD2 | TRBJ2-3 | TRBV6-4 | - | 17 | CASSQHAAGGSTDTQYF | TGTGCCAGCAGCCAGCACGCAGCGGGGGGCTCCACAGATACGCAGTATTTT
- | TRBJ2-1 | TRBV15 | few | 16 | CATSRGGTVPYNEQFF | TGTGCCACCAGCAGAGGAGGGACTGTCCCCTACAATGAGCAGTTCTTC
TRBD2 | TRBJ2-1 | TRBV29-1 | few | 15 | CSALPGLAGGREQFF | TGCAGCGCGTTGCCTGGACTAGCGGGGGGGCGTGAGCAGTTCTTC
TRBD1 | TRBJ2-3 | TRBV5-1 | few | 14 | CASSPDRGADTQYF | TGCGCCAGCAGCCCTGACAGGGGCGCAGATACGCAGTATTTT
- | TRBJ1-1 | TRBV10-3 | - | 13 | CAISEVGGGEAFF | TGTGCCATCAGTGAGGTGGGGGGAGGTGAAGCTTTCTTT
TRBD2 | TRBJ2-7 | TRBV6-1 | once | 16 | CASSTGLAGGIYEQYF | TGTGCCAGCAGTACCGGACTAGCGGGGGGGATCTACGAGCAGTACTTC
- | TRBJ1-1 | TRBV6-1 | - | 16 | CASSEAGGLMNTEAFF | TGTGCCAGCAGTGAAGCCGGGGGCCTAATGAACACTGAAGCTTTCTTT
- | TRBJ1-6 | TRBV28 | - | 15 | CASSPAKGKNSPLHF | TGTGCCAGCAGCCCCGCCAAGGGGAAAAATTCACCCCTCCACTTT
- | TRBJ2-5 | TRBV12-3/TRBV12-4 | - | 14 | CASSVTPFSQAQYF | TGTGCCAGCAGTGTAACCCCCTTCAGCCAGGCCCAGTACTTC
- | TRBJ2-1 | TRBV10-3 | many | 14 | CAISVHQMNNEQFF | TGTGCCATCAGTGTTCACCAGATGAACAATGAGCAGTTCTTC
- | TRBJ2-3 | TRBV4-1 | - | 15 | CASSPKSASTDTQYF | TGCGCCAGCAGCCCCAAAAGTGCTAGCACAGATACGCAGTATTTT
- | TRBJ2-3 | TRBV3-1 | - | 13 | CASSQEHTDTQYF | TGTGCCAGCAGCCAAGAACACACAGATACGCAGTATTTT
TRBD2 | TRBJ2-5 | TRBV5-1 | - | 17 | CASSMLGLAGFQETQYF | TGCGCCAGCAGCATGTTGGGACTAGCGGGTTTCCAAGAGACCCAGTACTTC
TRBD2 | TRBJ2-7 | TRBV12-3/TRBV12-4 | few | 15 | CASSSSAGSPYEQYF | TGTGCCAGCAGTTCGTCAGCGGGATCCCCCTACGAGCAGTACTTC
- | TRBJ2-5 | TRBV20-1 | - | 14 | CSARDHTGHNEQYF | TGCAGTGCTAGAGATCATACGGGCCACAATGAGCAGTACTTC
- | TRBJ2-7 | TRBV20-1 | few | 15 | CSASSMTSQIYEQYF | TGCAGTGCTAGTTCGATGACTTCGCAAATCTACGAGCAGTACTTC
- | TRBJ2-1 | TRBV5-4 | - | 16 | CASSRGGLVVYGEQFF | TGTGCCAGCAGCCGCGGCGGTCTAGTTGTGTACGGTGAGCAGTTCTTC
TRBD1 | TRBJ1-2 | TRBV6-6 | few | 16 | CASSFNPGQGLGGYTF | TGTGCCAGCAGCTTCAACCCGGGACAGGGACTTGGTGGCTACACCTTC
- | TRBJ2-1 | TRBV3-1 | - | 16 | CASSHVSKTSYNEQFF | TGTGCCAGCAGCCATGTAAGCAAAACCTCCTACAATGAGCAGTTCTTC
- | TRBJ1-1 | TRBV7-9 | few | 14 | CASSLQQEMGMAFF | TGTGCCAGCAGCTTACAACAGGAAATGGGGATGGCTTTCTTT
- | TRBJ1-5 | TRBV4-1 | once | 14 | CASSLKSGIQPQHF | TGCGCCAGCAGCCTTAAATCAGGGATTCAGCCCCAGCATTTT
- | TRBJ1-4 | TRBV12-3/TRBV12-4 | few | 12 | CASSPFGEKLFF | TGTGCCAGCAGTCCCTTCGGGGAAAAACTGTTTTTT
- | TRBJ1-2 | TRBV6-2/TRBV6-3 | - | 16 | CASSYGKSPTNYGYTF | TGTGCCAGCAGTTACGGGAAGAGCCCGACGAACTATGGCTACACCTTC
- | TRBJ1-1 | TRBV29-1 | many | 11 | CSVEAGGATFF | TGCAGCGTTGAGGCCGGGGGCGCGACTTTCTTT
- | TRBJ2-7 | TRBV7-8 | - | 17 | CASSLGRREKRLNEQYF | TGTGCCAGCAGCTTAGGGCGGAGGGAGAAAAGGTTGAACGAGCAGTACTTC
TRBD2 | TRBJ2-5 | TRBV2 | - | 15 | CASSETRGAQETQYF | TGTGCCAGCAGTGAGACGCGGGGGGCCCAAGAGACCCAGTACTTC
- | TRBJ1-5 | TRBV15 | - | 15 | CATSRDLGGNQPQHF | TGTGCCACCAGCAGAGATCTTGGGGGCAATCAGCCCCAGCATTTT
- | TRBJ1-5 | TRBV2 | - | 11 | CASSQVEAQHF | TGTGCCAGCAGTCAGGTTGAAGCCCAGCATTTT
- | TRBJ2-3 | TRBV20-1 | - | 14 | CSALGQLRTDTQYF | TGCAGTGCGTTAGGACAGCTTCGCACAGATACGCAGTATTTT
- | TRBJ1-2 | TRBV29-1 | - | 12 | CSLREANYGYTF | TGCAGCCTTCGTGAGGCTAACTATGGCTACACCTTC
- | TRBJ2-1 | TRBV18 | - | 14 | CASSPQGPYNEQFF | TGTGCCAGCAGCCCGCAGGGGCCCTACAATGAGCAGTTCTTC
TRBD2 | TRBJ2-3 | TRBV5-1 | - | 19 | CASSPRKTLAGGGTDTQYF | TGCGCCAGCAGCCCACGAAAAACCCTAGCGGGGGGCGGCACAGATACGCAGTATTTT
TRBD1 | TRBJ2-2 | TRBV6-2/TRBV6-3 | many | 13 | CASSDRVTGELFF | TGTGCCAGCAGTGACAGGGTCACCGGGGAGCTGTTTTTT
- | TRBJ1-1 | TRBV4-1 | - | 15 | CASSSQTGLNTEAFF | TGCGCCAGCAGCTCCCAGACAGGACTGAACACTGAAGCTTTCTTT
TRBD1 | TRBJ2-1 | TRBV12-3/TRBV12-4 | - | 13 | CASSRGQGNEQFF | TGTGCCAGCAGCCGCGGACAGGGTAATGAGCAGTTCTTC
TRBD2 | TRBJ2-1 | TRBV9 | - | 17 | CASSVGSAGYSYNEQFF | TGTGCCAGCAGCGTAGGATCAGCGGGGTACTCCTACAATGAGCAGTTCTTC